The 16 T cell receptor beta chains presented below share a single source sample, sequenced in a study of blood T cells in healthy people across ages. A second 7 to 11 cycle PCR used barcoded and J-beta primers. Each CDR3 protein is one row after TCRdb ran MiXCR on the 5' RACE reads. The sample has roughly 930,000 distinct CDR3 sequences; roughly 48% are singletons. The specimen sequenced was blood. The receptors were gathered from a man under 40 in good health.

The table lists this clonotype with a few counts. CDR3 DNA: TGTGCCAGCAGCTTAATGGGGACCACGCGAGAGACCCAGTACTTC. Amino acid sequence: CASSLMGTTRETQYF. The chain recombines TRBV7-3 with TRBJ2-5, with D perhaps TRBD1 or TRBD2 (5 bases each). CDR1 and CDR2 from the germline V gene are SGHTA and FQGTGA. Trimming shortened V by 1 base and J by 4 bases, and 13 bases separated the two germline ends. The CDR3 runs 15 residues. The full variable domain, rest sourced from reference TRBV7-3 and TRBJ2-5, is GAGVSQTPSNKVTEKGKYVELRCDPISGHTALYWYRQSLGQGPEFLIYFQGTGAADDSGLPNDRFFAVRPEGSVSTLKIQRTERGDSAVYLCASSLMGTTRETQYFGPGTRLLVL.

This clonotype has just a few counts. This chain links TRBV29-1 with TRBJ2-2; D not certain. Germline loops: CDR1 SQVTM, CDR2 ANQGSEA. Between the trimmed V and J ends, which lost 2 bases and 4 bases, there was a span of 14 bases. CDR3 length: 15 amino acids. Here the CDR3 DNA reads TGCAGCGTTGAAAAATCTAACAGTCGCACCGGGGAGCTGTTTTTT. Translated: CSVEKSNSRTGELFF.

J is TRBJ1-2 and V is TRBV29-1; possibly TRBD1 for D (5 bases). The CDR3 has 13 amino acids. Germline values: CDR1 SQVTM, CDR2 ANQGSEA. The V and J ends lost 6 bases and 0 bases respectively, with 11 bases between them. The CDR3: CSVTTEANYGYTF. DNA of the CDR3: TGCAGCGTGACGACAGAGGCTAACTATGGCTACACCTTC.

This clonotype was observed a handful of times. The chain is built from TRBV28 and TRBJ2-4; a possible D gene is TRBD2 (6 bases). The last part of the DNA fits TRBJ2-7 better; the J call may be wrong. The germline V gene encodes CDR1 MDHEN and CDR2 SYDVKM. The CDR3 extends over 14 amino acids. The CDR3 region has the DNA TGTGCCAGCAGCGCGGGGACGGAACTCTACGAGCAGTACTTC. It is translated as CASSAGTELYEQYF.

V and J are TRBV4-3 and TRBJ2-3; D possibly matches TRBD1 or TRBD2 (6 bases each). This CDR3 contains 16 residues. V was shortened by 1 base and J by 0 bases, with 11 bases between the two germline ends. Germline loops: CDR1 LGHNA, CDR2 YSLEER. The CDR3, as DNA: TGCGCCAGCAGCCAAGGCACAGGGACTAGCACAGATACGCAGTATTTT. Amino acid sequence: CASSQGTGTSTDTQYF.

Written as DNA, the CDR3 is TGCAGTGCTAGAGGTCCCGGAGGCCCCTACGAGCAGTACTTC. The encoded protein is CSARGPGGPYEQYF. This chain connects TRBV20-1 to TRBJ2-7, with D tentatively TRBD2 (5 bases). Germline V gene data show CDR1 as DFQATT and CDR2 as SNEGSKA (reference sequence). CDR3 size: 14 residues. Trimming removed 1 base from V and 2 bases from J, with 12 bases in between.

This clonotype was counted a single time. The chain uses TRBV5-1 and TRBJ1-1; possible D gene TRBD1, 6 bases. The V end lost 5 bases, the J end lost 1 base, and 18 bases lay between the germline ends. CDR3 length equals 16 residues. The germline CDR1 and CDR2 sequences are SGHRS and YFSETQ. CDR3 bases: TGCGCCAGCAGTCTTTCTACCGACAGGAGGAACACTGAAGCTTTCTTT. Its translation: CASSLSTDRRNTEAFF.

The CDR3 sequence is CASSKYDSGTSGNEQFF. CDR3 nucleotides: TGTGCCAGCAGCAAATACGACTCCGGGACTAGCGGCAATGAGCAGTTCTTC. J is TRBJ2-1 and V is TRBV27; 11 bases line up with TRBD2. The ends lost 6 bases at V and 6 bases at J; junction bases unmatched: 13. Germline V gene data show CDR1 as MNHEY and CDR2 as SMNVEV (reference sequence). The CDR3 sequence is 17 residues long.

The V gene is TRBV20-1, the J gene TRBJ2-3; the match to TRBD2 covers 9 bases. Germline CDR1 is DFQATT and CDR2 is SNEGSKA (reference sequence). CDR3 length equals 14 residues. The CDR3: CSGGVASGIDTQYF. The CDR3 DNA is TGCTCTGGGGGGGTCGCTAGCGGGATAGATACGCAGTATTTT.

The rearrangement joins TRBV14 to TRBJ1-2; 7 bases are a match to TRBD1. V trimming: 0 bases; J trimming: 6 bases; junction bases outside the gene matches: 4. Per the germline V gene, CDR1 is SGHDN and CDR2 is FVKESK. CDR3 length equals 14 residues. As DNA, the CDR3 is TGTGCCAGCAGCCAAGATTACGGGACAGATGGCTACACCTTC. Protein: CASSQDYGTDGYTF.

This clonotype came up a few times. The chain carries TRBV19 and TRBJ1-2; D gene uncertain. The V end was cut by 7 bases, the J end by 8 bases, with 17 bases between. There are 13 residues in the CDR3. Per the germline V gene, CDR1 is LNHDA and CDR2 is SQIVND (reference sequence). The CDR3 nucleotides are TGTGCCAGTATGGGCCTAGGTATATACGGCTACACCTTC. Translating it yields CASMGLGIYGYTF.

This clonotype was counted between two and nine times. The rearrangement uses TRBV3-1 and TRBJ2-5, with a possible D match to TRBD2 (5 bases). The DNA end is a closer match to TRBJ2-7, so the J assignment may be wrong. The length of the CDR3 is 14 residues. Looked up from germline, CDR1 is LGHDT and CDR2 is YNNKEL (reference sequence). The CDR3 DNA sequence: TGTGCCAGCAGCCAGGTCAAGGGTGGAGGCGAGCAGTACTTC. It is translated as CASSQVKGGGEQYF.

The CDR3 here is CASSSGQTSLGANVLTF. In nucleotides, the CDR3 is TGTGCCAGCAGCTCGGGACAAACGAGCCTAGGGGCCAACGTCCTGACTTTC. This chain connects TRBV7-8 to TRBJ2-6; weak D call: TRBD1 (6 bases). Germline V CDR1 and CDR2: SGHVS, FQNEAQ. Trimming took 4 bases from V and 4 from J, leaving 17 bases between them. This CDR3 has 17 residues. Based on the CDR3 plus reference TRBV7-8 and TRBJ2-6, the full variable domain is GAGVSQSPRYKVAKRGQDVALRCDPISGHVSLFWYQQALGQGPEFLTYFQNEAQLDKSGLPSDRFFAERPEGSVSTLKIQRTQQEDSAVYLCASSSGQTSLGANVLTFGAGSRLTVL.

The gene calls are TRBV12-3 or TRBV12-4 and TRBJ2-1, with D uncertain. The CDR3 has 15 amino acids. V was trimmed by 5 bases and J by 0 bases, leaving 11 bases between them. As DNA, the CDR3 is TGTGCCAGCAGTCCTCCGGTCAGCTCCTACAATGAGCAGTTCTTC. Translating gives CASSPPVSSYNEQFF.

The chain is built from TRBV6-2 or TRBV6-3 and TRBJ2-5, with 8 bases matching TRBD1. Germline V gene sequence: CDR1 MNHEY, CDR2 SVGEGT. The CDR3 sequence is 15 residues long. The V segment lost 0 bases and the J segment 5 bases; nucleotides outside the gene matches: 5. The CDR3 DNA sequence: TGTGCCAGCAGTTACTCGGGACAGGTTGTGGAGACCCAGTACTTC. Its protein product is CASSYSGQVVETQYF.

The chain joins TRBV12-3 or TRBV12-4 to TRBJ2-3, with TRBD2 matching over 9 bases. V trimming: 2 bases; J trimming: 6 bases; junction bases outside the gene matches: 3. CDR3 length equals 14 residues. The CDR3 coding sequence is TGTGCCAGCAGTTTAATAGCGGGGGCGGATACGCAGTATTTT. It specifies CASSLIAGADTQYF.